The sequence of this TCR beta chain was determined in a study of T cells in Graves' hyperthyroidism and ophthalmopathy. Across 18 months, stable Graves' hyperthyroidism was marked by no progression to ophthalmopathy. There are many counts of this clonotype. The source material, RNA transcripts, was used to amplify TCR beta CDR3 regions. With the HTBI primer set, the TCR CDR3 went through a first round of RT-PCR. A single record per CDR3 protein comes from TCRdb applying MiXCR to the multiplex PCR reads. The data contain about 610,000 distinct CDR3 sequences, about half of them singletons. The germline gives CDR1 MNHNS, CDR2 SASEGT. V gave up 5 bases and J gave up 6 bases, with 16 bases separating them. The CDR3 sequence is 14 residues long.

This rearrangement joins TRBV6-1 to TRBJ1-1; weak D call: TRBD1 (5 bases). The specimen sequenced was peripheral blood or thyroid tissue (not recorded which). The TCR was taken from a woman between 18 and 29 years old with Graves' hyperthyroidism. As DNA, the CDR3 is TGTGCCAGCAGTCCCGGGACCCAAGGCCCTGAAGCTTTCTTT. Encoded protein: CASSPGTQGPEAFF.